This T cell receptor beta chain was sequenced during a study of early T cells in non-severe SARS-CoV-2 infection. About the research overall: Chains were unpaired, as sequencing was done on bulk RNA from unsorted whole blood.

Study-level results: A preference for anti-spike CD8 responses marked VDJdb matching, which missed private and CD4 specificities.

Per the germline V gene, CDR1 is MNHNS and CDR2 is SASEGT. This CDR3 is built from 16 residues. The V and J ends lost 8 bases and 5 bases respectively, with 24 bases between them. A note on this clonotype: Its antigen is as yet unknown.

Each cDNA molecule carried a unique molecular identifier. TCRdb itself ran the 5' RACE reads through MiXCR, one entry per CDR3 protein. The table lists 90,000 to 100,000 distinct CDR3 sequences, roughly an eighth of them singletons. This clonotype originated in an adult who was a healthcare worker with PCR-confirmed SARS-CoV-2 infection or an uninfected control (not recorded which). The chain is built from TRBV6-1 and TRBJ2-5; the D gene could be TRBD1 or TRBD2 (6 bases each). Sequenced material: whole blood. The CDR3 spells CASSRSPGEAKETQYF. The DNA for the CDR3 is TGTGCCAGCTCACGAAGCCCAGGGGAGGCTAAGGAGACCCAGTACTTC.